This TCR beta chain was identified in a study of blood T cell repertoires in COVID-19. About the research overall: Acute and convalescent COVID-19 specimens originated in the United States, Italy and Spain.

Germline V CDR1 and CDR2: SGHNT, YYREEE (reference sequence). Deletions cut 1 base from V and 3 bases from J, with 8 bases between. The CDR3 runs 14 residues. This clone was recorded once. Using immunoSEQ multiplex PCR, the repertoire was profiled, and TCRdb retains in-frame clones only, with some absent. There are roughly 250,000 clones in the sample; roughly 85% occur only once, and approximately 4% lies in the top ten. This rearrangement joins TRBV5-4 to TRBJ2-1; TRBD2 might be the D (5 bases). The sequence derives from a woman between 35 and 50 years old who had been exposed to COVID-19. The specimen was PBMCs or T cells enriched from blood (not recorded which). CDR3 amino acids: CASSLPAGYNEQFF. CDR3 DNA: TGTGCCAGCAGCTTGCCGGCGGGCTACAATGAGCAGTTCTTC.